This T cell receptor beta chain was sequenced during a study of a mutant IDH1 vaccine in newly diagnosed glioma. The wider study: The sex distribution of treated patients was 62.5% male and 37.5% female, with a mean age of roughly 40 years.

The germline V gene encodes CDR1 MGHRA and CDR2 YSYEKL. V gave up 4 bases and J gave up 6 bases; unmatched junction bases: 7. There are 14 residues in the CDR3. On this clone: Its antigen is undetermined.

Time point indicated: week 11, during vaccination. Each vaccine dose was 300 ug of mutant IDH1 20-mer peptide, with topical imiquimod. The data were produced by immunoSEQ multiplex PCR, yet TCRdb's version contains in-frame clones alone and is incomplete. The sample records around 25,000 clones, approximately 80% being singletons. The chain couples TRBV4-1 to TRBJ2-7; 9 bases are shared with TRBD2. The origin of this receptor is a woman aged 18-29 years with glioma. The sequenced sample was PBMCs, obtained from a glioma patient whose treatment included an IDH1 peptide vaccine. The CDR3, as DNA: TGCGCCAGCAGCCGCGGGGGGGGAGGGTTCGAGCAGTACTTC. This encodes CASSRGGGGFEQYF.